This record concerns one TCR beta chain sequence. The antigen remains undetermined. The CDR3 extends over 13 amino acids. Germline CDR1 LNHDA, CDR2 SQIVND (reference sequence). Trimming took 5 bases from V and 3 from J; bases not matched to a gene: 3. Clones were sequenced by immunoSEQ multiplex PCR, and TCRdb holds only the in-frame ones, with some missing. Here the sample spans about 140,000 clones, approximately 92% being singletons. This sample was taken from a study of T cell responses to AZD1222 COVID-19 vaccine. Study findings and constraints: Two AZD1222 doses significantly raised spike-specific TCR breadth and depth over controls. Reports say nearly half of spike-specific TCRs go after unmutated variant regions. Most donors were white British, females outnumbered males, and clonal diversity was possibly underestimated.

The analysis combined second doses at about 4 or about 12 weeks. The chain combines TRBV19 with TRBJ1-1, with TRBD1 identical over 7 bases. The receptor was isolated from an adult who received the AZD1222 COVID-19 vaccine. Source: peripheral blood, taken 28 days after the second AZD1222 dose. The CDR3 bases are TGTGCCAGTAGTCGGACAGGAGACACTGAAGCTTTCTTT. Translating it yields CASSRTGDTEAFF.